The 17 T cell receptor beta chains below were found in one sample sequenced in a study of identical twins. TCRdb itself ran the 5' RACE reads through MiXCR, one entry per CDR3 protein. This sample has a few hundred thousand distinct CDR3 sequences, with roughly 18% found just once. The source material was naive T cells sorted from blood. These receptors originate from a man aged 50 to 59 in good health.

This clonotype was found a few times. The gene calls are TRBV28 and TRBJ2-1; 15 nucleotides align to TRBD2. Germline values: CDR1 MDHEN, CDR2 SYDVKM. CDR3 size: 16 residues. V lost 4 bases, J lost 10 bases, and 8 bases stayed unmatched. The CDR3 DNA reads TGTGCCAGCAGTTATCACGGACTAGCGGGAGGGGGGGAGCAGTTCTTC. Translated: CASSYHGLAGGGEQFF.

This clonotype was seen a few times. The CDR3, as DNA: TGTGCCAGCAGTTTCGGGGTTTCTGGAAACACCATATATTTT. Translating it yields CASSFGVSGNTIYF. The V gene is TRBV12-3 or TRBV12-4, the J gene TRBJ1-3; D gene uncertain. There are 14 residues in the CDR3. V shed 3 bases and J shed 1 base, with 7 bases lying between them.

This sequence joins TRBV15 and TRBJ2-7; 7 bases fit TRBD1. This CDR3 is built from 14 residues. The germline V gene encodes CDR1 LNHNV and CDR2 YYDKDF (reference sequence). J was trimmed by 5 bases and V by 5 bases; bases with no gene match: 9. CDR3 protein: CATSSPGTVHEQYF. The CDR3 bases are TGTGCCACCAGCTCTCCCGGGACAGTCCACGAGCAGTACTTC.

This clonotype has only a few counts. V and J are TRBV12-3 or TRBV12-4 and TRBJ1-6; D is unresolved. The CDR3 runs 15 residues. V dropped 3 bases and J dropped 4 bases, with 10 bases sitting between them. CDR3 residues: CASSLAGNYNSPLHF. CDR3 bases: TGTGCCAGCAGTTTGGCAGGAAATTATAATTCACCCCTCCACTTT.

This clonotype was seen many times. The chain couples TRBV6-5 to TRBJ2-7; tentatively, D is TRBD2 (5 bases). CDR1 is MNHEY and CDR2 is SVGAGI in the germline V gene. The V end was cut by 0 bases, the J end by 2 bases, with 11 bases between. This CDR3 is built from 15 residues. CDR3 residues: CASSYSKRLPYEQYF. The CDR3 DNA follows: TGTGCCAGCAGTTACTCGAAGAGACTACCCTACGAGCAGTACTTC.

V usage is TRBV5-6 and J usage is TRBJ2-3, with D possibly TRBD2 on 5 matching bases. In germline, CDR1 is SGHDT, CDR2 YYEEEE. V lost 4 bases and J 7 bases, leaving 19 bases between the germline ends. The CDR3 has 15 amino acids. The CDR3 reads CASSPVPGSEHTQYF. The CDR3 region has the DNA TGTGCCAGCAGCCCAGTGCCGGGAAGCGAGCATACGCAGTATTTT.

The V gene is TRBV4-2, the J gene TRBJ2-5, with TRBD2 identical over 10 bases. Germline trimming cut 1 base from V and 5 bases from J; bases unmatched to any gene: 4. The CDR3 spans 15 residues. Germline CDR1 and CDR2: LGHNA and YNFKEQ. The CDR3 DNA reads TGTGCCAGCAGCCAAGTCCAGCGGGAGGGTGAGACCCAGTACTTC. Its translation is CASSQVQREGETQYF.

V gene TRBV6-5 combines with J gene TRBJ1-2, with D perhaps matching TRBD1 (5 bases). Germline CDR1 and CDR2: MNHEY and SVGAGI. The CDR3 is 12 residues long. With 6 bases removed from V and 4 bases from J, the gap between germline ends came to 9 bases. The CDR3 region has the DNA TGTGCCAGCAGATGGGGACTCTATGGCTACACCTTC. This gives the protein CASRWGLYGYTF.

This clonotype was observed a few times. The rearrangement joins TRBV28 to TRBJ2-3; D possibly corresponds to TRBD2 (6 bases). Per the germline V gene, CDR1 is MDHEN and CDR2 is SYDVKM. Trimming took 6 bases from V and 2 from J, leaving 12 bases between them. This CDR3 spans 14 amino acids. The CDR3 DNA follows: TGTGCCAGCAGAAGACTAGTTGACACAGATACGCAGTATTTT. Translating gives CASRRLVDTDTQYF.

This clonotype was counted between two and nine times. The V gene is TRBV9, the J gene TRBJ2-5; no clear D. Germline CDR1 SGDLS, CDR2 YYNGEE. Deletions cut 1 base from V and 0 bases from J, with 7 bases between. This CDR3 contains 14 residues. This CDR3 is CASSVSPNQETQYF. The CDR3, as DNA: TGTGCCAGCAGCGTATCTCCTAACCAAGAGACCCAGTACTTC.

This clonotype was recorded many times. This rearrangement joins TRBV27 to TRBJ2-4; D call uncertain. V gave up 2 bases and J gave up 1 base, with 9 bases separating them. The length of the CDR3 is 15 residues. Germline values: CDR1 MNHEY, CDR2 SMNVEV (reference sequence). The CDR3 DNA is TGTGCCAGCAGTTTAGGGCCGGCGGCCAAAAACATTCAGTACTTC. It translates to CASSLGPAAKNIQYF.

J is TRBJ2-7 and V is TRBV5-6, with D possibly being TRBD1 or TRBD2 (10 bases each). V was trimmed by 3 bases and J by 5 bases, leaving 36 bases between them. Germline CDR1 SGHDT, CDR2 YYEEEE. This CDR3 has 21 amino acids. DNA of the CDR3: TGTGCCAGCAGCTCAATAAAAGGACAGGGGGACGGACTAGCGGTTTGGGACGAGCAGTACTTC. Its translation: CASSSIKGQGDGLAVWDEQYF.

This clonotype came up a few times. V and J are TRBV2 and TRBJ2-1, with TRBD2 matching 8 bases. V shed 6 bases, J shed 3 bases, and the junction held 7 bases outside the gene matches. Germline loops: CDR1 SNHLY, CDR2 FYNNEI. The CDR3 contains 15 residues. CDR3 DNA sequence: TGTGCCAGCAGGGTGAAAAGCGGGAGCTACAATGAGCAGTTCTTC. It encodes CASRVKSGSYNEQFF.

This clonotype occurred many times. The chain combines TRBV5-1 with TRBJ2-5, with D possibly being TRBD1 (6 bases). CDR1 is SGHRS, CDR2 YFSETQ, per germline. V was clipped by 4 bases and J by 5 bases, with 12 bases between them. This CDR3 comprises 13 residues. The CDR3 sequence: CASSPTGIETQYF. The CDR3 nucleotides are TGCGCCAGCAGCCCCACAGGGATTGAGACCCAGTACTTC.

The V call is TRBV6-1, the J call TRBJ2-3, with 11 bases matching TRBD2. Germline V gene lookup returns CDR1 MNHNS and CDR2 SASEGT. The CDR3 covers 17 residues. V shed 5 bases, J shed 10 bases, and the junction held 17 bases outside the gene matches. DNA of the CDR3: TGTGCCAGCAGTCAAGGAAGACTAGCGGGGCTTCTAGGGTCGCAGTATTTT. Residues: CASSQGRLAGLLGSQYF.

The chain combines TRBV18 with TRBJ2-1, with D maybe TRBD2 (5 bases). Germline-derived CDR1 and CDR2 are KGHSH and LQKENI. The CDR3 runs to 15 residues. The V end was cut by 0 bases, the J end by 1 base, with 7 bases between. The CDR3 loop is CASSPPEASYNEQFF. DNA of the CDR3: TGTGCCAGCTCACCACCGGAGGCGTCCTACAATGAGCAGTTCTTC.

This clonotype was detected only a few times. This chain links TRBV6-1 with TRBJ1-2; the D gene is possibly TRBD1 (5 bases). The CDR3 runs to 14 residues. The germline gives CDR1 MNHNS, CDR2 SASEGT. V was shortened by 5 bases and J by 4 bases, with 14 bases between the two germline ends. The CDR3 is CASSRGRGTYGYTF. CDR3 DNA sequence: TGTGCCAGCAGTAGGGGTAGGGGAACCTATGGCTACACCTTC.